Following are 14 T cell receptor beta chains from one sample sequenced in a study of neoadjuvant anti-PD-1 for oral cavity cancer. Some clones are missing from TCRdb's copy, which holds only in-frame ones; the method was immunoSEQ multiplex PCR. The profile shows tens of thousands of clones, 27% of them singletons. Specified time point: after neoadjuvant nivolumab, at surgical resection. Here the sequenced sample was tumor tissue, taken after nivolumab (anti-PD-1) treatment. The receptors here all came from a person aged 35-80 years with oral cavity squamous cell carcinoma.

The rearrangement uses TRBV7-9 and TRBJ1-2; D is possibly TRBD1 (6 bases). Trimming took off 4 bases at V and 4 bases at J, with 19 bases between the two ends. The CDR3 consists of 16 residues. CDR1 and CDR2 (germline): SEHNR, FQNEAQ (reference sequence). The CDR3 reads CASSYISGDYVYGYTF. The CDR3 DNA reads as TGTGCCAGCAGCTATATCTCAGGGGATTACGTCTATGGCTACACCTTC.

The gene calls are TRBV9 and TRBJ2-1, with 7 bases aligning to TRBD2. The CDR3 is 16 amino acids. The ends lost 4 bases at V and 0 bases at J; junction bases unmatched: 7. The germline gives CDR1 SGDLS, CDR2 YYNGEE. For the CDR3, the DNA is TGTGCCAGCAGCCCGCCGACGGGGGGCTCCTACAATGAGCAGTTCTTC. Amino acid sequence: CASSPPTGGSYNEQFF.

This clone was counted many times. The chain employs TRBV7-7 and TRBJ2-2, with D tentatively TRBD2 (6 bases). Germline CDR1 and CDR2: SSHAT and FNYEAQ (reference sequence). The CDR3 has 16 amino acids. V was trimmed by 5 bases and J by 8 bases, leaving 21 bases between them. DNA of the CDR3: TGTGCCAGCAGCCCAGACCTCCAACTAGCTCGAGGGGAGCTGTTTTTT. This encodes CASSPDLQLARGELFF.

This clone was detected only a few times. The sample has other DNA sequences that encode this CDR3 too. The CDR3 sequence: CASSQAGAGGYTF. The CDR3 DNA reads TGTGCCAGCAGCCAAGCCGGGGCCGGGGGCTACACCTTC. The chain is built from TRBV14 and TRBJ1-2, with D possibly TRBD1 on 5 matching bases. Germline V gives CDR1 SGHDN, CDR2 FVKESK. Between the trimmed V and J ends, which lost 1 base and 8 bases, there was a span of 11 bases. This CDR3 spans 13 amino acids.

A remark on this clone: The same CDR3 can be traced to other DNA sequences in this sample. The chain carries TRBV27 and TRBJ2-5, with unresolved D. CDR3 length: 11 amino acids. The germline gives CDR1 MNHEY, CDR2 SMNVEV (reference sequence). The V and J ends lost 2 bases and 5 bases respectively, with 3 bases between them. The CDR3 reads CASSLGETQYF. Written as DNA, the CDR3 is TGTGCCAGCAGTTTAGGGGAGACCCAGTACTTC.

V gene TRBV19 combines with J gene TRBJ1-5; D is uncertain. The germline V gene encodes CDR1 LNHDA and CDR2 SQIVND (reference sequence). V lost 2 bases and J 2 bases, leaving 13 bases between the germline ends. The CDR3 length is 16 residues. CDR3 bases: TGTGCCAGTAGTATATGGGGTATAGGAGGCAATCAGCCCCAGCATTTT. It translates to CASSIWGIGGNQPQHF.

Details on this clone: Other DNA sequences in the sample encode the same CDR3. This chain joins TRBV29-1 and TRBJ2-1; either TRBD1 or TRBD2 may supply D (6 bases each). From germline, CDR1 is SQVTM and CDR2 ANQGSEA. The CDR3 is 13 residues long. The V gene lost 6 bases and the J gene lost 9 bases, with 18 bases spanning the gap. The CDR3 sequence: CSVKWGALGEQFF. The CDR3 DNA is TGCAGCGTCAAATGGGGGGCCTTAGGTGAGCAGTTCTTC.

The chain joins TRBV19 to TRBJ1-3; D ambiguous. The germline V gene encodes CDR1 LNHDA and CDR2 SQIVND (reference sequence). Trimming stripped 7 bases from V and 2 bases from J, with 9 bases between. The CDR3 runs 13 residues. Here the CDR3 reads CASMKGAGNTIYF. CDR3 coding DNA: TGTGCCAGTATGAAAGGCGCTGGAAACACCATATATTTT.

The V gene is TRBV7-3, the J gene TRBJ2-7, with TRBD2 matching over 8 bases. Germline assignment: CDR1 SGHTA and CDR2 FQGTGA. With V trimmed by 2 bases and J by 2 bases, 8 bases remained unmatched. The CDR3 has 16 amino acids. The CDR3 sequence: CASSLVASGFTYEQYF. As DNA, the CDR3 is TGTGCCAGCAGCTTAGTGGCTAGCGGGTTCACCTACGAGCAGTACTTC.

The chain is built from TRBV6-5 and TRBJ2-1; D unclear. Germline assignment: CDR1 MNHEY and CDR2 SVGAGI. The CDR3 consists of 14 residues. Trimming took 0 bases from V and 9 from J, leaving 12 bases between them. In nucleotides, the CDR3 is TGTGCCAGCAGTTACTCACAGCTATTGGGTGAGCAGTTCTTC. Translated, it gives CASSYSQLLGEQFF.

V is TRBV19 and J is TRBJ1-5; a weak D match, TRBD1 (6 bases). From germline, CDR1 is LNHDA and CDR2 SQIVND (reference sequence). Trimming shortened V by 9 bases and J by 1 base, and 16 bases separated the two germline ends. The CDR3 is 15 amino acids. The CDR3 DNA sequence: TGTGCCAGACCTTGGCGACAGGAGAGCAATCAGCCCCAGCATTTT. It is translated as CARPWRQESNQPQHF.

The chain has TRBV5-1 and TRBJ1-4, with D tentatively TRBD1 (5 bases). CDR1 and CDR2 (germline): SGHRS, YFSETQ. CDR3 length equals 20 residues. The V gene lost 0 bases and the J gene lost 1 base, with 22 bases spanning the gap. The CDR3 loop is CASSLDSRQPGRGTNEKLFF. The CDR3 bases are TGCGCCAGCAGCTTGGATTCGAGACAGCCAGGGCGAGGAACTAATGAAAAACTGTTTTTT.

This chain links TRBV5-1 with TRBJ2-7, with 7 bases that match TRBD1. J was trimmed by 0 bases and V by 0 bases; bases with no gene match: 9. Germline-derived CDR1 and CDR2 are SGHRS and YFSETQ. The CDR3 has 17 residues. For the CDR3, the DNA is TGCGCCAGCAGCTTGGTGTGGGACAGCCGGAGCTCCTACGAGCAGTACTTC. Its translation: CASSLVWDSRSSYEQYF. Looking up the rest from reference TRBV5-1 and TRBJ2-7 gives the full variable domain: KAGVTQTPRYLIKTRGQQVTLSCSPISGHRSVSWYQQTPGQGLQFLFEYFSETQRNKGNFPGRFSGRQFSNSRSEMNVSTLELGDSALYLCASSLVWDSRSSYEQYFGPGTRLTVT.

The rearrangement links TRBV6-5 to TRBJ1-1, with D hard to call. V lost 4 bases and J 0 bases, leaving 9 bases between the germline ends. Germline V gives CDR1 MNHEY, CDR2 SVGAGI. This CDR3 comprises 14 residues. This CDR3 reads CASSSAELNTEAFF. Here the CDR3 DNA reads TGTGCCAGCAGTTCAGCGGAGTTGAACACTGAAGCTTTCTTT.